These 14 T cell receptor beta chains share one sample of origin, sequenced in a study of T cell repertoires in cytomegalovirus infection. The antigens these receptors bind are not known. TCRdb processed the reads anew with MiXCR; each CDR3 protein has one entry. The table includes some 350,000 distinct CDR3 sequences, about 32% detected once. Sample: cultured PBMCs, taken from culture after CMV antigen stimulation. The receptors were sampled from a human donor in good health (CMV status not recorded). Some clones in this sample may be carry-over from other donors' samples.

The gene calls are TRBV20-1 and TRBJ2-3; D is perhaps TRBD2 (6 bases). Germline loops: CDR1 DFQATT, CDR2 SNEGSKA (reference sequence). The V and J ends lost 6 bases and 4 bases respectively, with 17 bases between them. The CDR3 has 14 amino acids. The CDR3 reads CSAPTGSGADTQYF. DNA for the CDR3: TGCAGTGCCCCTACCGGGAGTGGAGCAGATACGCAGTATTTT.

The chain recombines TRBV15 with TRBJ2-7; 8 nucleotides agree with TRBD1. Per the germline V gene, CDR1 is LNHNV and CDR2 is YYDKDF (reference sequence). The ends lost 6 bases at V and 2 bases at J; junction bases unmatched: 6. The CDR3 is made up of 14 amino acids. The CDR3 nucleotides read TGTGCCACCAGTACCCGGGACAGGCCCTACGAGCAGTACTTC. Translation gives CATSTRDRPYEQYF.

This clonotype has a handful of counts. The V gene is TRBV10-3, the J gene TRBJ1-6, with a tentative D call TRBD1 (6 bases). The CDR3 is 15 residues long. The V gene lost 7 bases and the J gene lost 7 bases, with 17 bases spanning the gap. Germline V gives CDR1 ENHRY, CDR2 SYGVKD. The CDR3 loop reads CAINSRGRGNSPLHF. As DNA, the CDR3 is TGTGCCATCAATTCGAGGGGCAGGGGAAATTCACCCCTCCACTTT.

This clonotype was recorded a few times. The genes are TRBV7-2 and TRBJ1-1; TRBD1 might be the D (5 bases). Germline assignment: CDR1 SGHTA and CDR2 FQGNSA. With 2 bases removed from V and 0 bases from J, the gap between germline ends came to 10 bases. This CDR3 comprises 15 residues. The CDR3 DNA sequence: TGTGCCAGCAGCTTAAGGGGCCATTTGAACACTGAAGCTTTCTTT. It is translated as CASSLRGHLNTEAFF.

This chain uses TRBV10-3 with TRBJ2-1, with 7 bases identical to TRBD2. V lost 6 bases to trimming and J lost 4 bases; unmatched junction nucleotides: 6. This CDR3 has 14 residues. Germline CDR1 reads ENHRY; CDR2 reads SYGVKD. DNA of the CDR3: TGTGCCATCAGCGCTAGCGGAGAATACAATGAGCAGTTCTTC. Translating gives CAISASGEYNEQFF.

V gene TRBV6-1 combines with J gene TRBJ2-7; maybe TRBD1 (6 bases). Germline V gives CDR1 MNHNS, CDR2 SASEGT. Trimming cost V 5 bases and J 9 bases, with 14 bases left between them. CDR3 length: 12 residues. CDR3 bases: TGTGCCAGCAGTCGGGACAACCTATGGCAGTACGTC. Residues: CASSRDNLWQYV.

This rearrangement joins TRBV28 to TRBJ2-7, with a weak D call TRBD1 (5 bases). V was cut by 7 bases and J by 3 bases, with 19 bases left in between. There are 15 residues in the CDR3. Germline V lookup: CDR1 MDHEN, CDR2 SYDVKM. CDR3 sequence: CASTTGGARSYEQYF. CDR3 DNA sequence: TGTGCCAGCACCACCGGTGGGGCGAGGAGCTACGAGCAGTACTTC. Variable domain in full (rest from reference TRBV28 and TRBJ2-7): DVKVTQSSRYLVKRTGEKVFLECVQDMDHENMFWYRQDPGLGLRLIYFSYDVKMKEKGDIPEGYSVSREKKERFSLILESASTNQTSMYLCASTTGGARSYEQYFGPGTRLTVT.

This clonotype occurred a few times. The CDR3 spells CASSQPDGATNEKLFF. For the CDR3, the DNA is TGCGCCAGCAGCCAGCCGGACGGCGCAACTAATGAAAAACTGTTTTTT. The J gene is TRBJ1-4, the V gene TRBV5-1; no clear D gene. This CDR3 has 16 amino acids. Germline V lookup: CDR1 SGHRS, CDR2 YFSETQ. With 4 bases removed from V and 0 bases from J, the gap between germline ends came to 13 bases.

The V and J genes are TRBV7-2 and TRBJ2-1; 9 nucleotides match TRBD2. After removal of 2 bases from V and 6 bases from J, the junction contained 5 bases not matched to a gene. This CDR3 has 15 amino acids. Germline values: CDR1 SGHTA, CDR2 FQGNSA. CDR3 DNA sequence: TGTGCCAGCAGCTTATTGATAGCGGGAGTCAATGAGCAGTTCTTC. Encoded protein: CASSLLIAGVNEQFF.

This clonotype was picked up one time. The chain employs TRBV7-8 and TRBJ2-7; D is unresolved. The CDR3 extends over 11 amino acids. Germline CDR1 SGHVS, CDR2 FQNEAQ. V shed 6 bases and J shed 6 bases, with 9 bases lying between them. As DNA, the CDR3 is TGTGCCAGCAGTTCGATGATCGAGCAGTACTTC. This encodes CASSSMIEQYF. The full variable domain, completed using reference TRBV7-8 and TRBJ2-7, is GAGVSQSPRYKVAKRGQDVALRCDPISGHVSLFWYQQALGQGPEFLTYFQNEAQLDKSGLPSDRFFAERPEGSVSTLKIQRTQQEDSAVYLCASSSMIEQYFGPGTRLTVT.

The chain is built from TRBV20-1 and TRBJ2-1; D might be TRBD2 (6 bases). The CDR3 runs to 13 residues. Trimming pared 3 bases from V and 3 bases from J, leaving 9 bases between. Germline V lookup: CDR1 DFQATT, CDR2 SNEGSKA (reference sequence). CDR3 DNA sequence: TGCAGTGCTAGCGGGAGAGGCTACAATGAGCAGTTCTTC. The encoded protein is CSASGRGYNEQFF.

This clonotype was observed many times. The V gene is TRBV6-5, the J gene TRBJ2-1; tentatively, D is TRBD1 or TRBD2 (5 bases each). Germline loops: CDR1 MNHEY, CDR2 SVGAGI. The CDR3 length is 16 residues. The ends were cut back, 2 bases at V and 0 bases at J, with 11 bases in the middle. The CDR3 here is CASSYGTLSSYNEQFF. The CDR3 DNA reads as TGTGCCAGCAGTTACGGGACCCTGAGCTCCTACAATGAGCAGTTCTTC.

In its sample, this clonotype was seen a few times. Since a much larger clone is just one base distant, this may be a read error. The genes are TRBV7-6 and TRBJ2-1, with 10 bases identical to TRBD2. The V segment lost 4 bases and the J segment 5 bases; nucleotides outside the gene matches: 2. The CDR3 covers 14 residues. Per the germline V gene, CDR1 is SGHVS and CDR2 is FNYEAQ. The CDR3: CASSSSGSNNEQFF. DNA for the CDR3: TGTGCCAGCAGCTCTAGCGGGAGTAACAATGAGCAGTTCTTC.

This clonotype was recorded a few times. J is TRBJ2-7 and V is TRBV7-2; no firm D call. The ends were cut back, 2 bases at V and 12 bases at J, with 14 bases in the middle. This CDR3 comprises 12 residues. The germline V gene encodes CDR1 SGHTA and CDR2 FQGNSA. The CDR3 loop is CASSLMGGRRYF. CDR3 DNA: TGTGCCAGCAGCTTAATGGGCGGTAGACGGTACTTC.